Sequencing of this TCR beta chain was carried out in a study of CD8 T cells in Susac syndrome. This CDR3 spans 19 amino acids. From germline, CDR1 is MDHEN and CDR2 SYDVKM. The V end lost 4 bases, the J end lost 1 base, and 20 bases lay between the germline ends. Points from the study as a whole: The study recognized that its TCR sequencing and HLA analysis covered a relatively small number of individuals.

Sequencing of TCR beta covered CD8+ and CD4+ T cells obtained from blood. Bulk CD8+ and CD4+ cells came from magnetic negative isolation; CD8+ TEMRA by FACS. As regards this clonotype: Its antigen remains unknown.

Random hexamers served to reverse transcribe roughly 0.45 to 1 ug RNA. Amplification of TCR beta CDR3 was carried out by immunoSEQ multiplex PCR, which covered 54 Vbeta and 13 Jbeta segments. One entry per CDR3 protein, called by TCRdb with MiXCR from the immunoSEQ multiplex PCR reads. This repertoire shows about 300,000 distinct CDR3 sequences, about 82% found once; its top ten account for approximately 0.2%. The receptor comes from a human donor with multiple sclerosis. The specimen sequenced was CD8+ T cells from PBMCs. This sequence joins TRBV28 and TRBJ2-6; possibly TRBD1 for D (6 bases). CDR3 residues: CASSYWGPGIWSGANVLTF. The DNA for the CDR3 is TGTGCCAGCAGTTATTGGGGGCCAGGGATCTGGTCTGGGGCCAACGTCCTGACTTTC.